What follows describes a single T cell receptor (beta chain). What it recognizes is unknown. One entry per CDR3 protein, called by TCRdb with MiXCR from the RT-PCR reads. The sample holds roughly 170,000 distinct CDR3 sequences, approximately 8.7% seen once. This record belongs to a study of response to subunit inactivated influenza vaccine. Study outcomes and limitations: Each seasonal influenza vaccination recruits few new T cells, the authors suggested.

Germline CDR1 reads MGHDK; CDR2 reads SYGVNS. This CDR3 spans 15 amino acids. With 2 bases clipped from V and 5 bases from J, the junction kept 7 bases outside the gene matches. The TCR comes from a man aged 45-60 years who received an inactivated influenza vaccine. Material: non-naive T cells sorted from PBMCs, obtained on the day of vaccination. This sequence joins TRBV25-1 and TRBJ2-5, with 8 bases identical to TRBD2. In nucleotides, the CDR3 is TGTGCCAGCAGTGAACAGGGTAGCGGGGTGGAGACCCAGTACTTC. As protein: CASSEQGSGVETQYF.